These T cell receptor beta chains were read from a single sample in a study of cytomegalovirus exposure and HLA in healthy donors. Repertoires were generated with immunoSEQ multiplex PCR, while TCRdb's copy carries only in-frame clones and drops some. The sample has a few hundred thousand clones, roughly 87% seen once. Material for sequencing was PBMCs. The receptors stem from a man in his thirties or forties in good health and CMV-seronegative. The CDR3 runs from the conserved cysteine through the conserved F or W. A D gene is named only where the DNA matches it firmly. Clone size is stated in some rows and not others, as once, few, many or a class when expanded.

DNA	CDR3	size	J	D	V
TGTGCCAGCAGCTACCCTCGCGGGGGGGAGGAGACCCAGTACTTC	CASSYPRGGEETQYF	-	TRBJ2-5	TRBD2	TRBV7-9
TGTGCCAGCAGCTTGGAACCAGGGATCTATGGCTACACCTTC	CASSLEPGIYGYTF	once	TRBJ1-2	-	TRBV11-2
TGCAGCGTTGAAAAGGACAGGGCAGATACGCAGTATTTT	CSVEKDRADTQYF	-	TRBJ2-3	TRBD1	TRBV29-1
TGCGCCAGCAGCTTGGCCGGACAGGGTAATCAGCCCCAGCATTTT	CASSLAGQGNQPQHF	-	TRBJ1-5	TRBD1	TRBV5-1
TGTGCCAGCAGTTTCACCCTGACAGGGGCAGGTGGGACTGAAGCTTTCTTT	CASSFTLTGAGGTEAFF	-	TRBJ1-1	TRBD1	TRBV27
TGTGCCAGCGAGGGGGAAGGGCGGGACACTGAAGCTTTCTTT	CASEGEGRDTEAFF	-	TRBJ1-1	-	TRBV9
TGTGCCAGCAGGGAGGGCTCCTACGAGCAGTACTTC	CASREGSYEQYF	once	TRBJ2-7	-	TRBV2
TGTGCCAGCACCAAGGGGACAGGCCCCATTTCGTGGCAGTACTTC	CASTKGTGPISWQYF	-	TRBJ2-7	TRBD1	TRBV6-1
TGCAGCGTTGCCTTCCCGGACACCTTAATTGGGCAGTTCTTC	CSVAFPDTLIGQFF	-	TRBJ2-1	-	TRBV29-1
TGCAGCGTAGCCCGCGCAAACGGAGTGGCGTCCCAGCATTTT	CSVARANGVASQHF	many	TRBJ1-5	-	TRBV29-1
TGTGCCAGCAAGGACATCGCCTACGAGCAGTACTTC	CASKDIAYEQYF	-	TRBJ2-7	-	TRBV11-2
TGCGCCAGCAGCCAAGTGGAGGGCACCGGGGAGCTGTTTTTT	CASSQVEGTGELFF	-	TRBJ2-2	-	TRBV4-3
TGTGCCAGCAGCGAATTACAGGCAGTAGTTAGTGCCCAGCATTTT	CASSELQAVVSAQHF	-	TRBJ1-5	-	TRBV7-8
TGTGCCAGCAGCCCAGAAACAGGGGGCTTACTCAACTATGGCTACACCTTC	CASSPETGGLLNYGYTF	-	TRBJ1-2	TRBD1	TRBV7-6
TGTGCCAGCAGCTCCCCTTCCGACAGGGCTATTTCGGGCTACACCTTC	CASSSPSDRAISGYTF	-	TRBJ1-2	TRBD1	TRBV7-9
TGTGCCAGTAGTGTATGGGACAGCTCCTACGAGCAGTACTTC	CASSVWDSSYEQYF	few	TRBJ2-7	TRBD1	TRBV19
TGCGCCAGCAGCCAACACAGGGGCTCCACCGGGGAGCTGTTTTTT	CASSQHRGSTGELFF	-	TRBJ2-2	TRBD1	TRBV4-1
TGTGCCAGCAGCTCCTCCTCGCTGAGCTCCTACGAGCAGTACTTC	CASSSSSLSSYEQYF	once	TRBJ2-7	-	TRBV7-9
TGTGCCAGCAGTACTAGGGACAGAATCCCCACCGGGGAGCTGTTTTTT	CASSTRDRIPTGELFF	-	TRBJ2-2	TRBD1	TRBV6-6
TGTGCCAGCAGTTCGCGGGGGGCCGGGAATACGCAGTATTTT	CASSSRGAGNTQYF	-	TRBJ2-3	TRBD2	TRBV28
TGTGCAAGTCGCTTATCGCCCTATCGGGGGGCGGCCAGGGGTTCAGATACGCAGTATTTT	CASRLSPYRGAARGSDTQYF	-	TRBJ2-3	-	TRBV12-2
TGTGCCAGTACCATGACAGGACGGTCCCGACGGTTTGAAGCTTTCTTT	CASTMTGRSRRFEAFF	few	TRBJ1-1	-	TRBV19